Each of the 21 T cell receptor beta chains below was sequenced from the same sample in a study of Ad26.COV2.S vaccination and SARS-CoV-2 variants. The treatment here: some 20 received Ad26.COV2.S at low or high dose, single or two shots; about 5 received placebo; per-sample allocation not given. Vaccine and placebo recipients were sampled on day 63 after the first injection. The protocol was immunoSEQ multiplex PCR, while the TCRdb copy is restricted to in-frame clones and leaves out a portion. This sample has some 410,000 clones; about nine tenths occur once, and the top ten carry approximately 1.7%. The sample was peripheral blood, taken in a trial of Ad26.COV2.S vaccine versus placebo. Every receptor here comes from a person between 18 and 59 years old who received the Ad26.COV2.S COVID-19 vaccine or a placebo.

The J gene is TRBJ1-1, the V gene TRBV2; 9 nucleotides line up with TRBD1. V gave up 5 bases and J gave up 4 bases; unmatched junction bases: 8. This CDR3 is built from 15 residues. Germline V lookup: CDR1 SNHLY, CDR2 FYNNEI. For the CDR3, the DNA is TGTGCCAGCAGTCCCGCTATGACAGGGGGCACTGAAGCTTTCTTT. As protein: CASSPAMTGGTEAFF.

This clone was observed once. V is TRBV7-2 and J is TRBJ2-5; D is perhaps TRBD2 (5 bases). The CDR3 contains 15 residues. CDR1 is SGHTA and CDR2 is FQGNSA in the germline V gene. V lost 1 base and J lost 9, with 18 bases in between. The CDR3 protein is CASSLVQEALGSQYF. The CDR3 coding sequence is TGTGCCAGCAGCTTAGTCCAGGAGGCATTAGGGTCCCAGTACTTC.

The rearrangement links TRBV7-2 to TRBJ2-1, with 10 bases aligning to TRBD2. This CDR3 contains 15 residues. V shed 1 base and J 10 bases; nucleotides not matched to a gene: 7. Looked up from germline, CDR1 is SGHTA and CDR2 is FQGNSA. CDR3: CASSLVASGGREQFF. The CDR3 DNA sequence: TGTGCCAGCAGCTTAGTGGCTAGCGGGGGCCGGGAGCAGTTCTTC.

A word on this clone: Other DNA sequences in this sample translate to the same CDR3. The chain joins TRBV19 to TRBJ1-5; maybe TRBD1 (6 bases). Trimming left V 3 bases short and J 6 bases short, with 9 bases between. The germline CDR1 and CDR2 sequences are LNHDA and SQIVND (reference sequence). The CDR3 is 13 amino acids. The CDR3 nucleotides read TGTGCCAGTAGTATTGGGGGCGGTCAGCCCCAGCATTTT. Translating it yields CASSIGGGQPQHF.

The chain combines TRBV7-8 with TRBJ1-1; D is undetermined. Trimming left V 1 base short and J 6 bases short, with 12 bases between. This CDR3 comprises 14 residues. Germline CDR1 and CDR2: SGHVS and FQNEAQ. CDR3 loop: CASSLGFADAEAFF. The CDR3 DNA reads TGTGCCAGCAGCTTAGGGTTCGCCGACGCTGAAGCTTTCTTT.

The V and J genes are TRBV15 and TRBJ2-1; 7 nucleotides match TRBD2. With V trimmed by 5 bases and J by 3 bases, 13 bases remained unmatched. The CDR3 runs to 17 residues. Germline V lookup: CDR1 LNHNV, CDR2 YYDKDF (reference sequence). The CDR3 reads CATSSRGLESIYNEQFF. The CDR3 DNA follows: TGTGCCACCAGCTCGCGCGGACTAGAGAGTATCTACAATGAGCAGTTCTTC.

CDR3 amino acids: CASSNSGGPGTEAFF. DNA for the CDR3: TGTGCCAGCAGCAACAGTGGGGGGCCGGGCACTGAAGCTTTCTTT. This chain uses TRBV9 with TRBJ1-1, with D possibly TRBD1 on 6 matching bases. Trimming stripped 4 bases from V and 4 bases from J, with 17 bases between. The CDR3 has 15 residues. Germline V gene data show CDR1 as SGDLS and CDR2 as YYNGEE.

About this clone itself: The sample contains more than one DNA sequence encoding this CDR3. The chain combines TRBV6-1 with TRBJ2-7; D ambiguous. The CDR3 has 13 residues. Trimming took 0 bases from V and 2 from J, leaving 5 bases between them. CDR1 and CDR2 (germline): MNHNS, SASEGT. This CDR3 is CASSEAQPYEQYF. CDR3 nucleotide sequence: TGTGCCAGCAGTGAAGCACAACCCTACGAGCAGTACTTC.

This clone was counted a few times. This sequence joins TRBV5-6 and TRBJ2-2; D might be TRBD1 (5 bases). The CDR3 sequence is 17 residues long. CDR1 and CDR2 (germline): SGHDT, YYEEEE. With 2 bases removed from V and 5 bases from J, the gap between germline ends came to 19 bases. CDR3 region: CASSLRIRQSPTGELFF. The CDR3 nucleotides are TGTGCCAGCAGCTTAAGGATTAGACAGAGTCCAACCGGGGAGCTGTTTTTT.

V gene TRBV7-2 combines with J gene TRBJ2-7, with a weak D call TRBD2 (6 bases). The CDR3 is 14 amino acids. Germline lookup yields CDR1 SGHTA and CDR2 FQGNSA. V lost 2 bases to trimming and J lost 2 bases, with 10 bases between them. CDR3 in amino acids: CASSLFPGAYEQYF. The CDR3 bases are TGTGCCAGCAGCTTATTTCCGGGGGCCTACGAGCAGTACTTC.

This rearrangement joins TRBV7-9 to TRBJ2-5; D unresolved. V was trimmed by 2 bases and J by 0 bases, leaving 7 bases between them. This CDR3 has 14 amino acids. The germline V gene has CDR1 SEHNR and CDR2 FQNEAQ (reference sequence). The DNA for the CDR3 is TGTGCCAGCAGCTTACCGCACTACCAAGAGACCCAGTACTTC. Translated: CASSLPHYQETQYF.

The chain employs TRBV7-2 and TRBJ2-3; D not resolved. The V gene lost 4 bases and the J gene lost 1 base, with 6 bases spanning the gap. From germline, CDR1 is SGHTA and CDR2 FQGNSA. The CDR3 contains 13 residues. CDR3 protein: CASSSQGTDTQYF. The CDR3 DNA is TGTGCCAGCAGCTCCCAAGGCACAGATACGCAGTATTTT.

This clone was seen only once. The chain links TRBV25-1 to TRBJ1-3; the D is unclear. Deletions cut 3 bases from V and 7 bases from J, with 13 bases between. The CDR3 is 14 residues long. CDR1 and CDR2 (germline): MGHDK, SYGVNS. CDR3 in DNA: TGTGCCAGCAGTGACATTAACGCCGGGAACACCATATATTTT. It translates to CASSDINAGNTIYF.

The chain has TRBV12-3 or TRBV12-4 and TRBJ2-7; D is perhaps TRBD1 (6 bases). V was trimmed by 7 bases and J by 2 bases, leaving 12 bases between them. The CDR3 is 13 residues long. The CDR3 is CASKDRLTYEQYF. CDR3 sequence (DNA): TGTGCCAGCAAAGACAGGCTGACCTACGAGCAGTACTTC.

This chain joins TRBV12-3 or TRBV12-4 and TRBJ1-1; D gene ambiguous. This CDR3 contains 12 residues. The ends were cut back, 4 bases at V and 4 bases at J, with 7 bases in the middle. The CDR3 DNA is TGTGCCAGCAGTTCTCCGGGCACTGAAGCTTTCTTT. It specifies CASSSPGTEAFF.

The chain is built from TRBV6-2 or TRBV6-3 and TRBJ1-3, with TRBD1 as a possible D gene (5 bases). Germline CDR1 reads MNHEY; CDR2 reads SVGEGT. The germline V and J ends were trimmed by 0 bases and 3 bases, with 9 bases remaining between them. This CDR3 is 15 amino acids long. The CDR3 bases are TGTGCCAGCAGTTACTCTTGGGGCATTGGAAACACCATATATTTT. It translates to CASSYSWGIGNTIYF.

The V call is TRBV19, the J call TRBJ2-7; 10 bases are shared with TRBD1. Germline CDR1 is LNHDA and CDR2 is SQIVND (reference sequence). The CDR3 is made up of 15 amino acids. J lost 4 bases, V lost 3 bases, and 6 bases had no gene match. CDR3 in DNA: TGTGCCAGTAGTATCGGGACAGGGGCCGCTTACGAGCAGTACTTC. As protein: CASSIGTGAAYEQYF. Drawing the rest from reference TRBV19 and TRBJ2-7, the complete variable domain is DGGITQSPKYLFRKEGQNVTLSCEQNLNHDAMYWYRQDPGQGLRLIYYSQIVNDFQKGDIAEGYSVSREKKESFPLTVTSAQKNPTAFYLCASSIGTGAAYEQYFGPGTRLTVT.

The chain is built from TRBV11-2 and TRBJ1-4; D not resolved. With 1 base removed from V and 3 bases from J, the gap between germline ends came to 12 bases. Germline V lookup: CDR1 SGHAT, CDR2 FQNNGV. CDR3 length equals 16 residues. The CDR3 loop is CASSLGVGPSNEKLFF. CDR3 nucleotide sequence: TGTGCCAGCAGCTTAGGCGTTGGCCCATCTAATGAAAAACTGTTTTTT.

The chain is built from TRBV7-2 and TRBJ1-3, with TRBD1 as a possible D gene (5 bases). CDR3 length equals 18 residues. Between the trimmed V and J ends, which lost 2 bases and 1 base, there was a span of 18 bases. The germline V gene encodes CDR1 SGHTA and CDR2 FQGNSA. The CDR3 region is CASSLQVVPGASGNTIYF. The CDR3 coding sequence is TGTGCCAGCAGCTTACAGGTTGTCCCTGGGGCTTCTGGAAACACCATATATTTT.

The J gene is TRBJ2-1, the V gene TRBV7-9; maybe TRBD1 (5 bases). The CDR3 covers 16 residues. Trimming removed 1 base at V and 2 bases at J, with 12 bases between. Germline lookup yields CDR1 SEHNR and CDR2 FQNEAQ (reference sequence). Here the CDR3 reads CASSLDGASTYNEQFF. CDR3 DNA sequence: TGTGCCAGCAGCTTAGATGGGGCGAGCACCTACAATGAGCAGTTCTTC.

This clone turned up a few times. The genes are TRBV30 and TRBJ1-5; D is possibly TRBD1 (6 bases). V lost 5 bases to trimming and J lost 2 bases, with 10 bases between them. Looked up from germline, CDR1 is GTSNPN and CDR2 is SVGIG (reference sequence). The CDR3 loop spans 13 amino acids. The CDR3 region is CAWARQGNQPQHF. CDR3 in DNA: TGTGCCTGGGCAAGACAGGGCAATCAGCCCCAGCATTTT.